This TCR beta chain is from a study of blood T cell repertoires in COVID-19. The study recruited people aged about 18 to 95 years across approximately 25 US areas. Which cohort a participant joined came from the clinical history participants gave. Per the authors' pipeline: Reference gene primer amplification in the assay estimated nucleated cell counts. Assay: immunoSEQ multiplex PCR; the TCRdb copy retains only in-frame clones and omits some. V and J calls and clone size are those listed in that table; D and trimming were worked out from the DNA. The data show a few hundred thousand clones, with roughly 90% seen just once and 1.5% to 2% held by the top ten. The CDR3 is made up of 14 amino acids. The V segment lost 1 base and the J segment 4 bases; nucleotides outside the gene matches: 4. The germline V gene encodes CDR1 SGHAT and CDR2 FQNNGV.

This clonotype originated in a woman aged 55-70 years who had recovered from COVID-19. The chain joins TRBV11-2 to TRBJ2-7; TRBD1 matches at 7 bases. The source material was PBMCs or T cells enriched from blood (not recorded which). Here the CDR3 reads CASSLGRDSYEQYF. In nucleotides, the CDR3 is TGTGCCAGCAGCTTAGGTCGGGACAGTTACGAGCAGTACTTC. Based on the CDR3 plus reference TRBV11-2 and TRBJ2-7, the full variable domain is EAGVAQSPRYKIIEKRQSVAFWCNPISGHATLYWYQQILGQGPKLLIQFQNNGVVDDSQLPKDRFSAERLKGVDSTLKIQPAKLEDSAVYLCASSLGRDSYEQYFGPGTRLTVT.